This T cell receptor beta chain was identified during a study of shared clonotypes between healthy human individuals. Overall study: Aged between 18 and 49, the donors were a couple of women and three men.

Germline V gene lookup returns CDR1 SQVTM and CDR2 ANQGSEA. V trimming: 6 bases; J trimming: 6 bases; junction bases outside the gene matches: 3. There are 12 residues in the CDR3. TCRdb's table, derived via immunoSEQ multiplex PCR, lists solely in-frame clones and lacks some. Counted here are more than 2 million clones, under 97% occurring once; the ten biggest clones make up more than 0.1%. The study's findings and limits: Clonotype sharing among donors likely depends on sequencing depth.

The study drew all its donors from Caucasian adults living in Nashville, Tennessee. About this clone itself: Its antigen is not known. In the same sample, other DNA sequences code for this CDR3.

This clonotype was sampled from a man younger than 35 in good health. The chain couples TRBV29-1 to TRBJ2-7, with 12 positions matching TRBD1. Sequenced material: naive CD4+ T cells sorted from blood. The subset: CD45RA+ positively selected. The CDR3 DNA reads TGCAGCGTGGGGGACAGGGGGCTCGAGCAGTACTTC. Encoded protein: CSVGDRGLEQYF.